These 10 T cell receptor beta chains share one sample of origin, sequenced in a study of early T cells in non-severe SARS-CoV-2 infection. TCRdb re-called the 5' RACE reads with MiXCR, one entry per CDR3 protein. The sample lists tens of thousands of distinct CDR3 sequences; around 7% were seen once. The sequencing input was whole blood. The source is an adult who was a healthcare worker with PCR-confirmed SARS-CoV-2 infection or an uninfected control (not recorded which).

A few counts support this clonotype. DNA of the CDR3: TGTGCCAGCAGGCCAGGGCTTGGGTTGAATTCACCCCTCCACTTT. Its protein is CASRPGLGLNSPLHF. The chain employs TRBV25-1 and TRBJ1-6; D is perhaps TRBD1 (5 bases). Between the trimmed V and J ends, which lost 6 bases and 7 bases, there was a span of 16 bases. The CDR3 runs to 15 residues. CDR1 and CDR2 (germline): MGHDK, SYGVNS.

At least ten counts were recorded for this clonotype. V and J are TRBV6-4 and TRBJ2-3, with TRBD2 matching 9 bases. The CDR3 runs 16 residues. CDR1 and CDR2 (germline): MRHNA, SNTAGT. Trimming cost V 4 bases and J 2 bases; bases outside gene matches: 7. CDR3 DNA: TGTGCCAGCAGTGTGGGAGCGGGGGGACTCACAGATACGCAGTATTTT. It translates to CASSVGAGGLTDTQYF.

The sample holds many counts of this clonotype. This rearrangement joins TRBV7-2 to TRBJ2-7, with 9 nucleotides matching TRBD2. With 2 bases clipped from V and 0 bases from J, the junction kept 2 bases outside the gene matches. Germline V gene sequence: CDR1 SGHTA, CDR2 FQGNSA. The CDR3 runs 15 residues. In DNA form, the CDR3 reads TGTGCCAGCAGCTTACGGCGGGGGGGCTCCTACGAGCAGTACTTC. As protein: CASSLRRGGSYEQYF.

The chain joins TRBV12-3 or TRBV12-4 to TRBJ2-3; tentatively, D is TRBD1 or TRBD2 (5 bases each). The CDR3 is made up of 14 amino acids. The germline V and J ends were trimmed by 6 bases and 6 bases, with 16 bases remaining between them. Here the CDR3 reads CASSPLSWGDTQYF. In nucleotides, the CDR3 is TGTGCCAGCAGCCCGCTGTCGTGGGGGGATACGCAGTATTTT.

CDR3 sequence: CATSRGQAVQETQYF. Written as DNA, the CDR3 is TGTGCCACCAGCAGGGGACAGGCTGTCCAAGAGACCCAGTACTTC. The chain carries TRBV15 and TRBJ2-5, with 8 bases identical to TRBD1. V trimming: 3 bases; J trimming: 1 base; junction bases outside the gene matches: 4. The CDR3 consists of 15 residues. Germline V gene lookup returns CDR1 LNHNV and CDR2 YYDKDF (reference sequence).

This clonotype was detected a few times. The rearrangement links TRBV2 to TRBJ1-2; 10 bases match TRBD1. The junction had 5 bases not matched to a gene; V was cut back by 6 bases and J by 4 bases. Germline loops: CDR1 SNHLY, CDR2 FYNNEI. The CDR3 sequence is 14 residues long. For the CDR3, the DNA is TGTGCCAGCAGCGACAGGGGGCCCATCTATGGCTACACCTTC. This translates into CASSDRGPIYGYTF.

Within the sample, this clonotype is medium-sized. At one boundary the junction diverges from the germline segment, which might be a read error. This sequence joins TRBV25-1 and TRBJ1-1; 8 nucleotides agree with TRBD1. Germline assignment: CDR1 MGHDK and CDR2 SYGVNS. CDR3 size: 14 residues. The CDR3 coding sequence is TGTGCAAGCAGTAAGCAGGGGGCGTACACTGAAGCTTTCTTT. This gives the protein CASSKQGAYTEAFF. Based on the CDR3 plus reference TRBV25-1 and TRBJ1-1, the full variable domain is EADIYQTPRYLVIGTGKKITLECSQTMGHDKMYWYQQDPGMELHLIHYSYGVNSTEKGDLSSESTVSRIRTEHFPLTLESARPSHTSQYLCASSKQGAYTEAFFGQGTRLTVV.

There are a few counts of this clonotype. In DNA, the CDR3 is TGCAGTGCTAGTAGGCTAGCGGGGGGTACGGGTGAGCAGTTCTTC. Encoded protein: CSASRLAGGTGEQFF. The rearrangement joins TRBV20-1 to TRBJ2-1; the match to TRBD2 covers 11 bases. Germline lookup yields CDR1 DFQATT and CDR2 SNEGSKA (reference sequence). The CDR3 spans 15 residues. V shed 3 bases and J 9 bases; nucleotides not matched to a gene: 10.

The V and J genes are TRBV6-5 and TRBJ2-3, with 11 bases aligning to TRBD2. The CDR3 covers 17 residues. V was clipped by 6 bases and J by 3 bases; unmatched bases: 11. CDR1 and CDR2 from the germline V gene are MNHEY and SVGAGI. Written as DNA, the CDR3 is TGTGCCAGCAGCGCTACGGGGACTAGCGGTGGAACAGATACGCAGTATTTT. This gives the protein CASSATGTSGGTDTQYF.

This clonotype occurred a few times. The chain is built from TRBV20-1 and TRBJ2-7, with a possible D match to TRBD1 (5 bases). CDR3 size: 16 residues. Trimming stripped 6 bases from V and 5 bases from J, with 26 bases between. Germline lookup yields CDR1 DFQATT and CDR2 SNEGSKA (reference sequence). In DNA, the CDR3 is TGCAGTGCGGTCCCTACAGGCAGGCGTGTTAGCAACGAGCAGTACTTC. Its protein product is CSAVPTGRRVSNEQYF.